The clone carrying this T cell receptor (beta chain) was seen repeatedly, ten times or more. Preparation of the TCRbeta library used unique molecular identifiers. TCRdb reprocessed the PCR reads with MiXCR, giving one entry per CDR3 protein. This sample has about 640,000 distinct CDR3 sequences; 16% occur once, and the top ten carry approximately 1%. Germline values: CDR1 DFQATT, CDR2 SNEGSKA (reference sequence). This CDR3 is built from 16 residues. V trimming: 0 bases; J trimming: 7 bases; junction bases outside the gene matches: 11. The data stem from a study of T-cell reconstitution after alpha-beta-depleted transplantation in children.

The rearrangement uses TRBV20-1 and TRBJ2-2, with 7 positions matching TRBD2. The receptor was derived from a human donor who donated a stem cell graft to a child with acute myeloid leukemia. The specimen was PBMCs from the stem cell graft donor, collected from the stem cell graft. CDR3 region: CSARDKTSHWSGELFF. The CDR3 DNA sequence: TGCAGTGCTAGAGATAAGACTAGCCATTGGAGCGGGGAGCTGTTTTTT.